The 14 T cell receptor beta chains below come from one sample, sequenced in a study of T cell changes during pregnancy in multiple sclerosis. TCRdb's copy holds only in-frame clones and misses some; the assay was immunoSEQ multiplex PCR. The top ten clones hold roughly 1.8% of a sample with fewer than 65,000 clones, 93% of them seen once. Specimen: peripheral blood, collected in the second trimester of pregnancy. The receptors derive from a female donor with multiple sclerosis, enrolled in a pregnancy study.

The gene calls are TRBV7-2 and TRBJ2-3; 10 nucleotides line up with TRBD2. This CDR3 contains 16 residues. In germline, CDR1 is SGHTA, CDR2 FQGNSA. The V and J ends lost 0 bases and 1 base, in that order; junction bases with no gene match: 1. The CDR3 spells CASSLAGTSGTDTQYF. CDR3 DNA: TGTGCCAGCAGCTTAGCTGGGACTAGCGGCACAGATACGCAGTATTTT.

The J gene is TRBJ2-3, the V gene TRBV27; no reliable D call. This CDR3 spans 13 amino acids. The germline V and J ends were trimmed by 11 bases and 0 bases, with 12 bases remaining between them. The germline gives CDR1 MNHEY, CDR2 SMNVEV (reference sequence). CDR3 DNA sequence: TGTGCCGCCCGGCGGCGTAGCACAGATACGCAGTATTTT. Translating gives CAARRRSTDTQYF.

The J gene is TRBJ1-1, the V gene TRBV18; perhaps TRBD1 as D (6 bases). Germline-derived CDR1 and CDR2 are KGHSH and LQKENI. This CDR3 contains 15 residues. The ends were cut back, 6 bases at V and 3 bases at J, with 17 bases in the middle. The CDR3 region has the DNA TGTGCCAGCTCTCTCGGTCGGACAGTTTACACTGAAGCTTTCTTT. Encoded protein: CASSLGRTVYTEAFF.

This chain links TRBV10-2 with TRBJ2-7, with a tentative D call TRBD2 (6 bases). Germline CDR1 reads WSHSY; CDR2 reads SAAADI. The ends were cut back, 2 bases at V and 2 bases at J, with 13 bases in the middle. This CDR3 is built from 15 residues. CDR3 in DNA: TGCGCCAGCAGTGAGCCGGGACTCCGTGCCTACGAGCAGTACTTC. Its protein product is CASSEPGLRAYEQYF.

The gene calls are TRBV6-6 and TRBJ1-2; D not resolved. The CDR3 is 14 amino acids. Deletions cut 6 bases from V and 0 bases from J, with 11 bases between. Germline CDR1 reads MNHNY; CDR2 reads SVGAGI (reference sequence). The CDR3: CASSRELANYGYTF. In DNA form, the CDR3 reads TGTGCCAGCAGCCGGGAGCTAGCTAACTATGGCTACACCTTC.

The chain has TRBV7-2 and TRBJ1-1; 8 positions match TRBD1. CDR3 length equals 16 residues. J gave up 1 base and V 5 bases, and 9 bases lay outside the gene matches. Looked up from germline, CDR1 is SGHTA and CDR2 is FQGNSA. The CDR3 protein is CASSRQLGTGNTEAFF. DNA of the CDR3: TGTGCCAGCAGCCGACAATTGGGGACAGGGAACACTGAAGCTTTCTTT.

The chain recombines TRBV7-9 with TRBJ1-1; D may be TRBD1 (5 bases). The CDR3 has 15 amino acids. CDR1 SEHNR and CDR2 FQNEAQ come from the germline V gene (reference sequence). The V and J ends lost 4 bases and 1 base respectively, with 13 bases between them. The CDR3 loop reads CASSSYRTANTEAFF. Here the CDR3 DNA reads TGTGCCAGCAGCTCCTACAGGACGGCGAACACTGAAGCTTTCTTT.

This chain links TRBV11-3 with TRBJ1-1; D gene ambiguous. Germline V gene lookup returns CDR1 SGHNT and CDR2 YENEEA. This CDR3 has 11 residues. With 5 bases removed from V and 11 bases from J, the gap between germline ends came to 12 bases. The CDR3 DNA reads TGTGCCAGCAGCAACGATAGGCGGGCTTTCTTT. This gives the protein CASSNDRRAFF.

The rearrangement links TRBV5-5 to TRBJ2-2, with D unclear. CDR3 length: 14 residues. V was trimmed by 5 bases and J by 0 bases, leaving 8 bases between them. The germline V gene encodes CDR1 SGHKS and CDR2 YYEKEE (reference sequence). In DNA form, the CDR3 reads TGTGCCAGCAGTTACACCGCGAACACCGGGGAGCTGTTTTTT. Protein product: CASSYTANTGELFF.

This chain connects TRBV11-3 to TRBJ2-2, with TRBD2 matching 10 bases. This CDR3 is built from 18 residues. Per germline, CDR1 SGHNT and CDR2 YENEEA. Trimming cost V 3 bases and J 3 bases; bases outside gene matches: 10. CDR3 DNA: TGTGCCAGCAGCTTCCGGGGAGCGGGAGGGCCGGACACCGGGGAGCTGTTTTTT. It encodes CASSFRGAGGPDTGELFF.

The chain carries TRBV28 and TRBJ1-2; D not resolved. The V end lost 6 bases, the J end lost 2 bases, and 13 bases lay between the germline ends. The germline V gene has CDR1 MDHEN and CDR2 SYDVKM. The CDR3 runs 14 residues. CDR3 sequence reads: CASSRGFPNYGYTF. DNA of the CDR3: TGTGCCAGCAGCCGCGGATTTCCGAACTATGGCTACACCTTC.

This chain uses TRBV29-1 with TRBJ2-1, with 9 bases matching TRBD2. CDR3 length equals 18 residues. Per the germline V gene, CDR1 is SQVTM and CDR2 is ANQGSEA. The junction had 20 bases not matched to a gene; V was cut back by 4 bases and J by 7 bases. CDR3 protein: CSVGGVVGGRALVNEQFF. For the CDR3, the DNA is TGCAGCGTTGGGGGGGTCGTTGGCGGGAGGGCCTTAGTGAATGAGCAGTTCTTC.

The chain is built from TRBV7-9 and TRBJ2-1; the match to TRBD1 covers 7 bases. With V trimmed by 6 bases and J by 2 bases, 7 bases remained unmatched. The CDR3 contains 15 residues. Germline V gives CDR1 SEHNR, CDR2 FQNEAQ (reference sequence). CDR3 residues: CASRSGQSTYNEQFF. DNA for the CDR3: TGTGCCAGCAGATCGGGACAGAGTACCTACAATGAGCAGTTCTTC.

This chain links TRBV7-9 with TRBJ2-4; D ambiguous. Trimming pared 3 bases from V and 0 bases from J, leaving 6 bases between. Per germline, CDR1 SEHNR and CDR2 FQNEAQ (reference sequence). This CDR3 contains 14 residues. CDR3 DNA: TGTGCCAGCAGCTTGACGGGAGCCAAAAACATTCAGTACTTC. Its translation: CASSLTGAKNIQYF.